This T cell receptor beta chain was recorded in a study of blood T cell repertoires in COVID-19. Only one count was recorded for this clone. In the original analysis: Amplified reference gene primers provided the basis for estimating nucleated cell counts. Generated by immunoSEQ multiplex PCR, the TCRdb table keeps only in-frame clones and is missing some. V, J and clone size are taken as reported in that table, and D and trimming were inferred from the DNA itself. In the table there are about 140,000 clones, about 72% of which are singletons. V dropped 5 bases and J dropped 9; count of bases not matched to a gene: 13. CDR1 and CDR2 from the germline V gene are GTSNPN and SVGIG (reference sequence). The CDR3 contains 13 residues.

J is TRBJ2-7 and V is TRBV30; 7 nucleotides match TRBD2. The TCR comes from a man in his 60s who had recovered from COVID-19. The sample was peripheral blood. CDR3 sequence: CAWGRAGEQAQYF. The DNA of the CDR3 is TGTGCCTGGGGGAGGGCGGGAGAACAAGCGCAGTACTTC.